Listed here are 11 T cell receptor beta chains from one sample, sequenced in a study of cytomegalovirus exposure and HLA in healthy donors. Some clones are missing from TCRdb's copy, which holds only in-frame ones; the method was immunoSEQ multiplex PCR. Of roughly 150,000 clones listed, roughly nine tenths are singletons. The sequenced sample was PBMCs. These receptors all stem from a woman in her thirties in good health and CMV-seronegative.

The rearrangement links TRBV19 to TRBJ1-6; 7 nucleotides align to TRBD1. This CDR3 region has 15 residues. Trimming took 4 bases from V and 4 from J; bases not matched to a gene: 4. Germline V gene lookup returns CDR1 LNHDA and CDR2 SQIVND (reference sequence). The CDR3 sequence: CASSKGQQYNSPLHF. CDR3 in DNA: TGTGCCAGTAGTAAGGGACAGCAGTATAATTCACCCCTCCACTTT.

The V and J genes are TRBV16 and TRBJ1-2; 7 bases are shared with TRBD1. This CDR3 has 15 amino acids. CDR1 and CDR2 (germline): KGHSY, FQNENV. V lost 2 bases, J lost 7 bases, and 10 bases stayed unmatched. CDR3 coding DNA: TGTGCCAGCAGCCAACTCCCAGGGGGTGAGATTGGCTACACCTTC. The encoded protein is CASSQLPGGEIGYTF.

The chain couples TRBV7-2 to TRBJ1-1, with 10 nucleotides matching TRBD1. CDR3 length: 14 residues. Trimming took 3 bases from V and 6 from J; bases not matched to a gene: 4. Germline-derived CDR1 and CDR2 are SGHTA and FQGNSA. CDR3 protein: CASSLKTGGPEAFF. CDR3 bases: TGTGCCAGCAGCTTGAAGACAGGGGGCCCTGAAGCTTTCTTT.

V is TRBV7-6 and J is TRBJ2-5; D is unclear. With 5 bases removed from V and 11 bases from J, the gap between germline ends came to 12 bases. This CDR3 comprises 11 residues. CDR1 is SGHVS and CDR2 is FNYEAQ in the germline V gene. CDR3 residues: CASSHGSKQYF. CDR3 nucleotides: TGTGCCAGCAGCCATGGTTCTAAGCAGTACTTC.

The rearrangement links TRBV6-5 to TRBJ1-5, with 9 bases aligning to TRBD1. The V gene end was trimmed by 7 bases and the J gene end by 6 bases; junction bases not matched to a gene: 10. Germline CDR1 reads MNHEY; CDR2 reads SVGAGI. This CDR3 is 15 amino acids long. Here the CDR3 reads CASKETGGPSQPQHF. The CDR3 DNA reads TGTGCCAGCAAAGAAACAGGGGGCCCAAGTCAGCCCCAGCATTTT.

This chain links TRBV5-1 with TRBJ1-4; possibly TRBD1 for D (6 bases). From germline, CDR1 is SGHRS and CDR2 YFSETQ. The CDR3 extends over 13 amino acids. V was trimmed by 4 bases and J by 9 bases, leaving 13 bases between them. The CDR3 sequence is CASSTGPEKKLFF. DNA of the CDR3: TGCGCCAGCAGCACAGGGCCTGAGAAAAAACTGTTTTTT.

This clone came up once. The rearrangement joins TRBV28 to TRBJ2-7; 8 positions match TRBD2. The V gene's germline CDR1 is MDHEN and CDR2 SYDVKM. There are 14 residues in the CDR3. The V segment lost 4 bases and the J segment 3 bases; nucleotides outside the gene matches: 5. The CDR3 DNA sequence: TGTGCCAGCAGTTCTCGGGGGGGATTCTACGAGCAGTACTTC. Residues: CASSSRGGFYEQYF.

This chain connects TRBV27 to TRBJ2-3, with 10 bases that match TRBD2. The germline gives CDR1 MNHEY, CDR2 SMNVEV (reference sequence). Losses at the gene ends were 3 bases for V and 4 bases for J; bases not matched to a gene: 7. The CDR3 covers 16 residues. The CDR3 DNA sequence: TGTGCCAGCAGTTTTTTGGCTAGCGGGGGTCCAGATACGCAGTATTTT. It yields the protein CASSFLASGGPDTQYF.

V is TRBV11-2 and J is TRBJ2-3; D is possibly TRBD2 (6 bases). The CDR3 has 14 amino acids. Deletions cut 2 bases from V and 7 bases from J, with 13 bases between. Germline assignment: CDR1 SGHAT and CDR2 FQNNGV. The CDR3 DNA reads as TGTGCCAGCAGCTTACGGGCCGGGGGATATACGCAGTATTTT. Amino acids: CASSLRAGGYTQYF.

The V gene is TRBV7-3, the J gene TRBJ2-3, with D unresolved. The germline V gene encodes CDR1 SGHTA and CDR2 FQGTGA. The CDR3 totals 13 residues. The ends were cut back, 2 bases at V and 4 bases at J, with 7 bases in the middle. CDR3 sequence: CASSLGRADTQYF. The CDR3 DNA reads TGTGCCAGCAGCTTAGGGCGAGCAGATACGCAGTATTTT.

The V call is TRBV5-1, the J call TRBJ2-1; D uncertain. The CDR3 extends over 15 amino acids. Per germline, CDR1 SGHRS and CDR2 YFSETQ. Deletions cut 0 bases from V and 0 bases from J, with 7 bases between. The DNA for the CDR3 is TGCGCCAGCAGCTTGGAAGAGAGCTCCTACAATGAGCAGTTCTTC. This gives the protein CASSLEESSYNEQFF.